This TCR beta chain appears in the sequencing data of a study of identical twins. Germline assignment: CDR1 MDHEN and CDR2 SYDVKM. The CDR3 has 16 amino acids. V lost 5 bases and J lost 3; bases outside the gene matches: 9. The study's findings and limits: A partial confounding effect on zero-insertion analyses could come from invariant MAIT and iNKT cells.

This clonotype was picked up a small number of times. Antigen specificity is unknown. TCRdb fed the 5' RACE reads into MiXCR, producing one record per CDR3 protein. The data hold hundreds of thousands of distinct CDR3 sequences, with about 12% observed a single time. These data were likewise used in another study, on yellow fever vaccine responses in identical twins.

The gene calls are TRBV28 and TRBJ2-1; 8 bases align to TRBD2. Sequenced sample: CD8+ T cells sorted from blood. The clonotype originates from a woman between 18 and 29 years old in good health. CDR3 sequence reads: CASSTTGTRGYNEQFF. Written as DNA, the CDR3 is TGTGCCAGCAGTACAACCGGGACTAGGGGCTACAATGAGCAGTTCTTC.